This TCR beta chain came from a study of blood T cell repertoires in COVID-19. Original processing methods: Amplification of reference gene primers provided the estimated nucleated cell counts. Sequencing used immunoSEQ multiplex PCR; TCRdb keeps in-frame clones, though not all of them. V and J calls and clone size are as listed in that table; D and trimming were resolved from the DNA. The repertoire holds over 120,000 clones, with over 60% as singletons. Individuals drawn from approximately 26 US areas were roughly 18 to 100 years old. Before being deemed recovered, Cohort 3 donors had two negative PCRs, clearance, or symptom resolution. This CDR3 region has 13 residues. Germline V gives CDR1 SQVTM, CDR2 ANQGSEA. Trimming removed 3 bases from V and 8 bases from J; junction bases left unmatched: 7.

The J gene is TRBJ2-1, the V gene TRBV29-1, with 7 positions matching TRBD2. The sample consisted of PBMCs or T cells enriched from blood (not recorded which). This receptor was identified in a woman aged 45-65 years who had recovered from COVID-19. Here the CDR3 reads CSVDVGGRYEQFF. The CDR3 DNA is TGCAGCGTTGATGTGGGAGGGAGGTATGAGCAGTTCTTC.